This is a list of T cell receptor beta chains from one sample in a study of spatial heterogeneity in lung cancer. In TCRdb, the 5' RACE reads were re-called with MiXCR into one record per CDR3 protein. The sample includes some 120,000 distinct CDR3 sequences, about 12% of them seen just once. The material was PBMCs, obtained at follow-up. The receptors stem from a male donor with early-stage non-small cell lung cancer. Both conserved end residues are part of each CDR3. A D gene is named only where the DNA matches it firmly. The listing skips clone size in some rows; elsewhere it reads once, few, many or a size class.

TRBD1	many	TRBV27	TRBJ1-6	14	TGTGCCAGCAACCGACAGGGTCCTAATTCACCCCTCCACTTT	CASNRQGPNSPLHF
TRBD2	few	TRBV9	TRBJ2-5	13	TGTGCCAGCAGCGTACTAGCGGGTGAGACCCAGTACTTC	CASSVLAGETQYF
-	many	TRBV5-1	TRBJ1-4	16	TGCGCCAGCAGCTTGGGTGGGCAGGCAACTAATGAAAAACTGTTTTTT	CASSLGGQATNEKLFF
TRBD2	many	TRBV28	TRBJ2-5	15	TGTGCCAGCAGTGGGGCGGCGGGGGGGCAAGAGACCCAGTACTTC	CASSGAAGGQETQYF
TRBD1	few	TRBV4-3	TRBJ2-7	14	TGCGCCAGCAGCGCCGTAGGACAGGGTGGCGAGCAGTACTTC	CASSAVGQGGEQYF
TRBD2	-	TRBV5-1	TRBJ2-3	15	TGCGCCAGCAGCTTGGACGGGGGGGTCGTAGATACGCAGTATTTT	CASSLDGGVVDTQYF
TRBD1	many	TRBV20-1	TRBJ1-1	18	TGCAGTGCCACAACTTTACAGGGGAGTACCCCCCGTGGCACTGAAGCTTTCTTT	CSATTLQGSTPRGTEAFF
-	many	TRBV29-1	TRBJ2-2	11	TGCAGCGTTAGGGGACCCGGGGAGCTGTTTTTT	CSVRGPGELFF
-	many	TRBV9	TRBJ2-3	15	TGTGCCAGCAGCGTACTCGGGATTATCACAGATACGCAGTATTTT	CASSVLGIITDTQYF
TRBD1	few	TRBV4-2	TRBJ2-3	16	TGTGCCAGCAGCCAAGAAGTGACAGGGGTGGACGATACGCAGTATTTT	CASSQEVTGVDDTQYF